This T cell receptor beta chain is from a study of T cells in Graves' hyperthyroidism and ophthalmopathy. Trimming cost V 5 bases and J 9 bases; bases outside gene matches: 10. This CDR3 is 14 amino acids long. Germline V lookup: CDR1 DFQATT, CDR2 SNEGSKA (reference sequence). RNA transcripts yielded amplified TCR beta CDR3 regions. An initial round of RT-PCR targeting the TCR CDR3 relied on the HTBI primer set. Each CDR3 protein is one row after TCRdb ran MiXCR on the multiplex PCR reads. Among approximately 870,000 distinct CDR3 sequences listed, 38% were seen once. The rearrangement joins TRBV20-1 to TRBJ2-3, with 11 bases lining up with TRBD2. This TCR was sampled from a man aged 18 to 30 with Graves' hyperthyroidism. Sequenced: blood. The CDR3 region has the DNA TGCAGTGCTTCCGGGACTAGCGGATTAGGGACGCAGTATTTT. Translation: CSASGTSGLGTQYF.